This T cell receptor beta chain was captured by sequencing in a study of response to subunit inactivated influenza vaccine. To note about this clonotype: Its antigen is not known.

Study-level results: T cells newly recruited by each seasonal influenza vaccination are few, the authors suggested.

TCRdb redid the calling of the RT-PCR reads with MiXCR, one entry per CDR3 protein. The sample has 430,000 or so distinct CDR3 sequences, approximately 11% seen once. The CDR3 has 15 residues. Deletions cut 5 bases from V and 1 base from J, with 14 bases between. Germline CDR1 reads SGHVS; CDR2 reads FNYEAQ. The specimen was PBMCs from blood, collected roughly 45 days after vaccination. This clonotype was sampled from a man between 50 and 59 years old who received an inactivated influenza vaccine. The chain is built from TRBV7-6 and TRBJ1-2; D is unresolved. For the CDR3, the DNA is TGTGCCAGCAGCCCAGCCGGGGTCTTTAACTATGGCTACACCTTC. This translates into CASSPAGVFNYGYTF.